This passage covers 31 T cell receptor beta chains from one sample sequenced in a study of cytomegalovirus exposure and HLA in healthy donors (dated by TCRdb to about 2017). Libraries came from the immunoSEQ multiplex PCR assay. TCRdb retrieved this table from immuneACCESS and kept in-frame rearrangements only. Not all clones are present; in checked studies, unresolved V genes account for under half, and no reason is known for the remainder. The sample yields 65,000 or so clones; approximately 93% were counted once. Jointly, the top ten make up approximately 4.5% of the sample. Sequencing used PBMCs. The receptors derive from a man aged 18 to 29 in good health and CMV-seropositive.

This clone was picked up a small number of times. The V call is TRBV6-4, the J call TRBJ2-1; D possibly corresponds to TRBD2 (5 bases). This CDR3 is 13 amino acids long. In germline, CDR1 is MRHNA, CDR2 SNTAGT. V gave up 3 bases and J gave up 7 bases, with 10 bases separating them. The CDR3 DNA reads TGTGCCAGCAGTGAGAGCGGTACGAATGAGCAGTTCTTC. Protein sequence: CASSESGTNEQFF.

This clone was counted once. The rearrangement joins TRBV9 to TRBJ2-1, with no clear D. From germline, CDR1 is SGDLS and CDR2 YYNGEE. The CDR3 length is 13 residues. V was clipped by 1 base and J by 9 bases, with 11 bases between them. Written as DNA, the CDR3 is TGTGCCAGCAGCGTACGGGTAGCCGGTGAGCAGTTCTTC. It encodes CASSVRVAGEQFF.

The CDR3 nucleotides are TGTGCCAGCAGTTTGCAACGGGGCTACAATGAGCAGTTCTTC. Amino acid sequence: CASSLQRGYNEQFF. This chain joins TRBV27 and TRBJ2-1; a possible D gene is TRBD2 (5 bases). The germline V gene has CDR1 MNHEY and CDR2 SMNVEV (reference sequence). The CDR3 runs 14 residues. V was cut by 3 bases and J by 3 bases, with 9 bases left in between.

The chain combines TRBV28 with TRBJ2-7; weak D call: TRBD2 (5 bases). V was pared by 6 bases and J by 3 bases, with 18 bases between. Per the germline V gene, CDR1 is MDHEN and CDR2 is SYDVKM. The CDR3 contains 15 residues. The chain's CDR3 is CASSEDGVRRYEQYF. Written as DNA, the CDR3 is TGTGCCAGCAGCGAAGACGGGGTTCGTCGCTACGAGCAGTACTTC.

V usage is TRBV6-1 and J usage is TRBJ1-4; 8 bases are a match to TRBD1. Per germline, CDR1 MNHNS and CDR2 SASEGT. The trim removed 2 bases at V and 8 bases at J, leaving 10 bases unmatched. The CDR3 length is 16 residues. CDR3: CASSELPGQGGEKLFF. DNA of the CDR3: TGTGCCAGCAGTGAACTTCCAGGACAGGGAGGGGAAAAACTGTTTTTT.

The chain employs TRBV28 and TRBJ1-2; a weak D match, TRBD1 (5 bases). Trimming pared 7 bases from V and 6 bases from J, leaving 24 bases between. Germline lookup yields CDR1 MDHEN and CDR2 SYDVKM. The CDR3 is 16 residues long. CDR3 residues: CASIGNAAGDEHGYTF. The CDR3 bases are TGTGCCAGCATTGGAAACGCGGCGGGGGATGAGCATGGCTACACCTTC.

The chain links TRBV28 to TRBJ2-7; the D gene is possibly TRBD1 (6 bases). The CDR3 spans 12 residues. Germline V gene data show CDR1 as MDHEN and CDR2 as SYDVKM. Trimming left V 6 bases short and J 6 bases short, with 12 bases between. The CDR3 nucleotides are TGTGCCAGCAGCCGGGACATAAGCGAGCAGTACTTC. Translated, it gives CASSRDISEQYF.

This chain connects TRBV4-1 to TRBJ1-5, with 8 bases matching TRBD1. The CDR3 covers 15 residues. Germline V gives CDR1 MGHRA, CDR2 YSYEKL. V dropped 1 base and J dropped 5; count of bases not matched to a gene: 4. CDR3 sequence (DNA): TGCGCCAGCAGCCAAGTCGGGACAGGTGATCAGCCCCAGCATTTT. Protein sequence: CASSQVGTGDQPQHF.

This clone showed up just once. CDR3 in amino acids: CASSQDLRTSGLIYEQYF. CDR3 bases: TGTGCCAGCAGCCAAGATCTGAGGACTAGCGGATTAATCTACGAGCAGTACTTC. The chain has TRBV14 and TRBJ2-7, with 10 bases that match TRBD2. The V and J ends lost 0 bases and 3 bases, in that order; junction bases with no gene match: 11. The germline V gene encodes CDR1 SGHDN and CDR2 FVKESK. The CDR3 contains 18 residues.

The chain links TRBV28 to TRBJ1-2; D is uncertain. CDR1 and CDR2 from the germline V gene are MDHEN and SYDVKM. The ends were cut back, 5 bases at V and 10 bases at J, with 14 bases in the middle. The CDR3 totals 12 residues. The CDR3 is CASSAPGAPYTF. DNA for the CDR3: TGTGCCAGCAGTGCGCCGGGAGCCCCCTACACCTTC.

The CDR3 coding sequence is TGTGCCAGCAGCTTTACGCAGGGTGGGATAGAGCAGTACTTC. Protein: CASSFTQGGIEQYF. V gene TRBV11-2 combines with J gene TRBJ2-7, with D possibly TRBD1 on 5 matching bases. CDR1 SGHAT and CDR2 FQNNGV come from the germline V gene. This CDR3 spans 14 amino acids. Trimming took 3 bases from V and 7 from J, leaving 16 bases between them. The whole variable domain, filled in from reference TRBV11-2 and TRBJ2-7, reads EAGVAQSPRYKIIEKRQSVAFWCNPISGHATLYWYQQILGQGPKLLIQFQNNGVVDDSQLPKDRFSAERLKGVDSTLKIQPAKLEDSAVYLCASSFTQGGIEQYFGPGTRLTVT.

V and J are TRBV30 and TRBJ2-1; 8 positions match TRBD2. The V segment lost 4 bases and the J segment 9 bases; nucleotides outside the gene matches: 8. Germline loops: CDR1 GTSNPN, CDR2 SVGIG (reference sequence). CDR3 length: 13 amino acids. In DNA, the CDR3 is TGTGCCTGGACATGGCGGGAGGTATCTGAGCAGTTCTTC. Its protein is CAWTWREVSEQFF.

The CDR3 DNA sequence: TGTGCCAGCAGTAAACAGCCTCATTCAGGGGCTCCTAACTATGGCTACACCTTC. Translation gives CASSKQPHSGAPNYGYTF. The V and J genes are TRBV27 and TRBJ1-2, with TRBD1 as a possible D gene (6 bases). Between the trimmed V and J ends, which lost 5 bases and 0 bases, there was a span of 22 bases. CDR1 is MNHEY and CDR2 is SMNVEV in the germline V gene (reference sequence). The length of the CDR3 is 18 residues.

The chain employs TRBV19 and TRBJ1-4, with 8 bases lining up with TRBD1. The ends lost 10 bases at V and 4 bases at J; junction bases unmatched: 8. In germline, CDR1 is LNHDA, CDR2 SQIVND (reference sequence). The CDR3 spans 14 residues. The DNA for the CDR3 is TGTGCCACAGCCCCGGGACAGGATAATGAAAAACTGTTTTTT. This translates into CATAPGQDNEKLFF. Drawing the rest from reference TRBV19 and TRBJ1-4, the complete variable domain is DGGITQSPKYLFRKEGQNVTLSCEQNLNHDAMYWYRQDPGQGLRLIYYSQIVNDFQKGDIAEGYSVSREKKESFPLTVTSAQKNPTAFYLCATAPGQDNEKLFFGSGTQLSVL.

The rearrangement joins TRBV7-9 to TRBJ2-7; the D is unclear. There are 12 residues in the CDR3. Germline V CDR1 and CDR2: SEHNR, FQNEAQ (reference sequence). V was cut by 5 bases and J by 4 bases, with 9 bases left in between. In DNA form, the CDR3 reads TGTGCCAGCAGCCCCTCCCTTTACGAGCAGTACTTC. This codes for CASSPSLYEQYF.

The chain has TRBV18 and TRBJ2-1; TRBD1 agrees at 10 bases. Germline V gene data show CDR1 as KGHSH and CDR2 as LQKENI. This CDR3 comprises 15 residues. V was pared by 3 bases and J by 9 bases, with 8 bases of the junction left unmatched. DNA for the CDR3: TGTGCCAGCTCACCTTCGACAGGGGGCAAAAGTGAGCAGTTCTTC. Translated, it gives CASSPSTGGKSEQFF.

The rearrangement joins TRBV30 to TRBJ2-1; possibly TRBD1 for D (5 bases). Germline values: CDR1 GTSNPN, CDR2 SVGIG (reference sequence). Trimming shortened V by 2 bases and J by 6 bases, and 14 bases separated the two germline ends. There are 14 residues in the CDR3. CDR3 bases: TGTGCCTGGAGTAGGCCAGGGATAAGCAATGAGCAGTTCTTC. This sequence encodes CAWSRPGISNEQFF.

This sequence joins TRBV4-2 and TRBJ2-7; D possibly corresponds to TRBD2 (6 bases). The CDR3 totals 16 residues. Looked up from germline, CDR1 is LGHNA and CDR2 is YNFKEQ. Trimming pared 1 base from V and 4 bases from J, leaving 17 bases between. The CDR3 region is CASSQVRGTDPYEQYF. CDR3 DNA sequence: TGTGCCAGCAGCCAAGTTCGTGGGACTGATCCTTACGAGCAGTACTTC.

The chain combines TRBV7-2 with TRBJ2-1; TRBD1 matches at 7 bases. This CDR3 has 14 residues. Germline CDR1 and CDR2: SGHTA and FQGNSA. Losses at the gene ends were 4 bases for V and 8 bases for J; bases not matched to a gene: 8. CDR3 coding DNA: TGTGCCAGCAGCTGGAAGACAGGGTTGGATGAGCAGTTCTTC. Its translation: CASSWKTGLDEQFF.

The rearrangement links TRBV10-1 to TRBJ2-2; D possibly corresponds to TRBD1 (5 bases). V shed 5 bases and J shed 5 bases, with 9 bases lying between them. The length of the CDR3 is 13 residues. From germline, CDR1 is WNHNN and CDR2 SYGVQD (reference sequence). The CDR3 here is CASSSGLTGELFF. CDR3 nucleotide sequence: TGCGCCAGCAGTTCAGGGTTGACCGGGGAGCTGTTTTTT.

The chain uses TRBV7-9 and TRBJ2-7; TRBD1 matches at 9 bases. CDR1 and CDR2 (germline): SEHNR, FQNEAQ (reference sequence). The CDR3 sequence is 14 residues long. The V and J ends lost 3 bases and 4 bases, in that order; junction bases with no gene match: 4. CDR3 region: CASSLGQGYYEQYF. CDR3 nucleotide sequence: TGTGCCAGCAGCTTGGGACAGGGCTATTACGAGCAGTACTTC.

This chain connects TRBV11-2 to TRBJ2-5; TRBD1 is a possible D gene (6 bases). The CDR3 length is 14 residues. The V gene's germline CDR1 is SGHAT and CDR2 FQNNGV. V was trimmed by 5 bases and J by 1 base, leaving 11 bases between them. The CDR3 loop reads CASSLGTIQETQYF. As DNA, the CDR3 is TGTGCCAGCAGCCTAGGGACAATCCAAGAGACCCAGTACTTC.

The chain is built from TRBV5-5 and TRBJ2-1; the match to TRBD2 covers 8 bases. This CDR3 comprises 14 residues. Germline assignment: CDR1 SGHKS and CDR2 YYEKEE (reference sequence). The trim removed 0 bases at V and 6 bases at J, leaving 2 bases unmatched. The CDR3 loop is CASSLAGGVNEQFF. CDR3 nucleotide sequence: TGTGCCAGCAGCTTGGCGGGGGGGGTCAATGAGCAGTTCTTC.

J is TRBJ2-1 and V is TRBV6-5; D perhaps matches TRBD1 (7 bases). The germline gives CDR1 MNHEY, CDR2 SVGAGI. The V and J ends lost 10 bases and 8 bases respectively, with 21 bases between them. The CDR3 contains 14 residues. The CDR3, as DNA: TGTGCCACAAGGCGGGAAGGGGGCGGGGATGAGCAGTTCTTC. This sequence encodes CATRREGGGDEQFF.

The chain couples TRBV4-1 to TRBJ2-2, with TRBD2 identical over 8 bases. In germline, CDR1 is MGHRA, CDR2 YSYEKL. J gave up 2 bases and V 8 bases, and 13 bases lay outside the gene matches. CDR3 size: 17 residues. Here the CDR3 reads CASYEDTAGDNTGELFF. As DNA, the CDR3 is TGCGCCAGCTATGAAGACACAGCGGGGGACAACACCGGGGAGCTGTTTTTT.

The CDR3: CASSPHGQGNTEAFF. The CDR3 DNA reads as TGTGCCAGCTCACCCCATGGACAGGGGAACACTGAAGCTTTCTTT. The V and J genes are TRBV18 and TRBJ1-1; TRBD1 agrees at 8 bases. This CDR3 is 15 amino acids long. Germline V gene sequence: CDR1 KGHSH, CDR2 LQKENI. With 3 bases clipped from V and 1 base from J, the junction kept 4 bases outside the gene matches.

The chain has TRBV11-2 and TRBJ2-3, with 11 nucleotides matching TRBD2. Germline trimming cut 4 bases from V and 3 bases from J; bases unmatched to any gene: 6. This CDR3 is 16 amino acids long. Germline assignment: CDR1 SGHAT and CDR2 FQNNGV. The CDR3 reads CASSSLAGGLTDTQYF. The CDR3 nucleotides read TGTGCCAGCAGCTCCTTAGCGGGGGGGCTGACAGATACGCAGTATTTT.

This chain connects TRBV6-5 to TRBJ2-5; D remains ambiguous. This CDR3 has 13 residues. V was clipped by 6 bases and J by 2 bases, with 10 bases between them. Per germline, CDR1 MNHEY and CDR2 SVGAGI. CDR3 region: CASSPHNQETQYF. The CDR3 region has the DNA TGTGCCAGCAGCCCACACAATCAAGAGACCCAGTACTTC.

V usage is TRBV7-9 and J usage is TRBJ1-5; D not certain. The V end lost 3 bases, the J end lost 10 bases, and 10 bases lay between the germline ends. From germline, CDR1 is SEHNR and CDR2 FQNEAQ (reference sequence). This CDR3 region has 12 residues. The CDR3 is CASSLFNSPQHF. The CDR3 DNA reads TGTGCCAGCAGCTTGTTTAATAGTCCCCAGCATTTT.

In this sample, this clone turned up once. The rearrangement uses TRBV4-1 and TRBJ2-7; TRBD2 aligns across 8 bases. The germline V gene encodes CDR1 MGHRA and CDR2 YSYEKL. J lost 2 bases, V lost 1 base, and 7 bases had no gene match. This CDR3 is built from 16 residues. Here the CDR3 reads CASSQGVSGSPYEQYF. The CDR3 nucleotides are TGCGCCAGCAGCCAAGGAGTAAGCGGGAGCCCCTACGAGCAGTACTTC.

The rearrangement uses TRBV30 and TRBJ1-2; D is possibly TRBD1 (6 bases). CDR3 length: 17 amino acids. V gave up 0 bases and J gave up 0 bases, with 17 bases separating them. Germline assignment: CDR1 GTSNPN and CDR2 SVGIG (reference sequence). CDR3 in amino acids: CAWSVPGTRGANYGYTF. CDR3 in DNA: TGTGCCTGGAGTGTACCCGGGACACGGGGTGCTAACTATGGCTACACCTTC.